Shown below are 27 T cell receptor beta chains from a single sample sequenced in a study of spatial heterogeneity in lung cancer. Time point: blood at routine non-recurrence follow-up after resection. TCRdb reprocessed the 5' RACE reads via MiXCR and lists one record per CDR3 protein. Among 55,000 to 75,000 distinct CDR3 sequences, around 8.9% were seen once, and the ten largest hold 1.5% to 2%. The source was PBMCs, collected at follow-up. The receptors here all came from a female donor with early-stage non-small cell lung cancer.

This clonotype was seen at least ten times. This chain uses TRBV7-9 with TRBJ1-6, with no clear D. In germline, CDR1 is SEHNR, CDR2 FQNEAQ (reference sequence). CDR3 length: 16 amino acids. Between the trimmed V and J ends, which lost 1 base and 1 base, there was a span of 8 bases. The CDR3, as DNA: TGTGCCAGCAGCTTAGACAGCATATCCTATAATTCACCCCTCCACTTT. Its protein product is CASSLDSISYNSPLHF.

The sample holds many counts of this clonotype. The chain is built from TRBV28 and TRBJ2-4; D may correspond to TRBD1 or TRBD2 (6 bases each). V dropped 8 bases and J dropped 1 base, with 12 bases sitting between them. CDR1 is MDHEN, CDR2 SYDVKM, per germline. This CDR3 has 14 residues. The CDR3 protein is CASHRRGAKNIQYF. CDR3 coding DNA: TGTGCCAGCCACAGGAGGGGGGCCAAAAACATTCAGTACTTC.

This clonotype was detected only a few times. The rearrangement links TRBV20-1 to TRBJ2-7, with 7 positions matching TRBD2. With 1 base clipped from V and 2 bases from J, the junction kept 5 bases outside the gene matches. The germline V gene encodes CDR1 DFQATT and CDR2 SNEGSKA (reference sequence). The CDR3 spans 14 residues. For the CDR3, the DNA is TGCAGTGCTAGAGTCGGGAGCGGGACCTACGAGCAGTACTTC. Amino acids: CSARVGSGTYEQYF.

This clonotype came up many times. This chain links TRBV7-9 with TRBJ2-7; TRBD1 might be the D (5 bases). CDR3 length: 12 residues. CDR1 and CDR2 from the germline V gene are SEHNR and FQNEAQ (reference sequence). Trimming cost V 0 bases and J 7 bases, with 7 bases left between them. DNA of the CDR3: TGTGCCAGCAGCTTAGCAGGGGCTGAGCAGTACTTC. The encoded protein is CASSLAGAEQYF.

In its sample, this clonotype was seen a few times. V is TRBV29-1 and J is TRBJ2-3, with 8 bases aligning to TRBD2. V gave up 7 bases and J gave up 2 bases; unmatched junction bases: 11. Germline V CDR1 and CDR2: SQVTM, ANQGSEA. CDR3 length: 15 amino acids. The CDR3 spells CSASLSGEITDTQYF. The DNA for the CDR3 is TGCAGCGCCTCACTTAGCGGGGAGATCACAGATACGCAGTATTTT.

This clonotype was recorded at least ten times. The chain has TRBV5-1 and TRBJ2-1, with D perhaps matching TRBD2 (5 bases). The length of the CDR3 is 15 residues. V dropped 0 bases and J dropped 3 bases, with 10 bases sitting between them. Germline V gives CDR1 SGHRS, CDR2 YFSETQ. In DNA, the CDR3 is TGCGCCAGCAGCTTGGGAGGGTACAGCTACAATGAGCAGTTCTTC. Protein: CASSLGGYSYNEQFF. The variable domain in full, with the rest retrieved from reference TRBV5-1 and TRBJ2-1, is KAGVTQTPRYLIKTRGQQVTLSCSPISGHRSVSWYQQTPGQGLQFLFEYFSETQRNKGNFPGRFSGRQFSNSRSEMNVSTLELGDSALYLCASSLGGYSYNEQFFGPGTRLTVL.

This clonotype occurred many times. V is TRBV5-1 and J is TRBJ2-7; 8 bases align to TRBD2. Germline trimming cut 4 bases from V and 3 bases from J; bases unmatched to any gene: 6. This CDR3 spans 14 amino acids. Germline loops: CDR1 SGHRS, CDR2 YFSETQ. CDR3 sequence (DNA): TGCGCCAGCAGCCCCGCACTAGCGGACTACGAGCAGTACTTC. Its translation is CASSPALADYEQYF.

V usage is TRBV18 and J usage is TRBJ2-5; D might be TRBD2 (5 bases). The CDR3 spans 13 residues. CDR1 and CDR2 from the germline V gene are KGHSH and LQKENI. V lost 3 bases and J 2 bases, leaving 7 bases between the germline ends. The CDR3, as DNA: TGTGCCAGCTCACCCCGGAGGCAAGAGACCCAGTACTTC. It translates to CASSPRRQETQYF.

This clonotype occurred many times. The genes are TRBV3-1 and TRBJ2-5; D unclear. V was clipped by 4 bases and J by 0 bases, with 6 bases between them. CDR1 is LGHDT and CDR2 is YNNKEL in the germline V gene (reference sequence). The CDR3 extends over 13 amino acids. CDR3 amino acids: CASSPPYQETQYF. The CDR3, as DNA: TGTGCCAGCAGCCCACCGTACCAAGAGACCCAGTACTTC.

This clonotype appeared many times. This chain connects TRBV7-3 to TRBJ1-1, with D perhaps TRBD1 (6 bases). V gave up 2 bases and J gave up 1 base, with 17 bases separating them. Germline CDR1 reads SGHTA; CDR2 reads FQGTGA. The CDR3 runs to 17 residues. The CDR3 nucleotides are TGTGCCAGCAGCTTAGAGGCAGGGGACGGCGAGAACACTGAAGCTTTCTTT. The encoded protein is CASSLEAGDGENTEAFF.

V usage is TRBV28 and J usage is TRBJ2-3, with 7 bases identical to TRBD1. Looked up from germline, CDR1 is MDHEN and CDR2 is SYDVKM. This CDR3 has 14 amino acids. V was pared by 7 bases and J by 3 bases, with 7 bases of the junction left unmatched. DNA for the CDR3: TGTGCCAGCACCCCGACAGGGTGGACAGATACGCAGTATTTT. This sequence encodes CASTPTGWTDTQYF.

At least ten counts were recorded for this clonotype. This CDR3 reads CRPGQAYEQYF. CDR3 bases: TGCAGGCCGGGACAGGCTTACGAGCAGTACTTC. The rearrangement links TRBV29-1 to TRBJ2-7, with 8 bases identical to TRBD1. Germline-derived CDR1 and CDR2 are SQVTM and ANQGSEA. The CDR3 covers 11 residues.

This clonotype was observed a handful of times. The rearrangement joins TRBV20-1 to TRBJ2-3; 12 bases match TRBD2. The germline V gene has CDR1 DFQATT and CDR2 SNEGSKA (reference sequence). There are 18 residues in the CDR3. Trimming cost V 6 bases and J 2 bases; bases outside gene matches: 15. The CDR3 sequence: CSAAKPRLAGAYTDTQYF. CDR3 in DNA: TGCAGTGCAGCGAAACCTCGACTAGCGGGGGCCTACACAGATACGCAGTATTTT.

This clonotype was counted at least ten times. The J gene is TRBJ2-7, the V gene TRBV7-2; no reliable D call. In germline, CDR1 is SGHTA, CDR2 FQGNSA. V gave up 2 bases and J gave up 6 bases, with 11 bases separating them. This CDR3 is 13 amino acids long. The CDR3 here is CASSLHTSGEQYF. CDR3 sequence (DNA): TGTGCCAGCAGCTTACATACGTCGGGCGAGCAGTACTTC. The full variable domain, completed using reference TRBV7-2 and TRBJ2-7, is GAGVSQSPSNKVTEKGKDVELRCDPISGHTALYWYRQSLGQGLEFLIYFQGNSAPDKSGLPSDRFSAERTGGSVSTLTIQRTQQEDSAVYLCASSLHTSGEQYFGPGTRLTVT.

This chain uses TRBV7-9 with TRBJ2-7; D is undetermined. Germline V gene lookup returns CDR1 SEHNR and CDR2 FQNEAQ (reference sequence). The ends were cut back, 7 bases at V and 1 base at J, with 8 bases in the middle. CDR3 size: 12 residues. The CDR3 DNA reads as TGTGCCAGCATGGAAGGGTCCTACGAGCAGTACTTC. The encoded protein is CASMEGSYEQYF. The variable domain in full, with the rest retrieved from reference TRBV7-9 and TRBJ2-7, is DTGVSQNPRHKITKRGQNVTFRCDPISEHNRLYWYRQTLGQGPEFLTYFQNEAQLEKSRLLSDRFSAERPKGSFSTLEIQRTEQGDSAMYLCASMEGSYEQYFGPGTRLTVT.

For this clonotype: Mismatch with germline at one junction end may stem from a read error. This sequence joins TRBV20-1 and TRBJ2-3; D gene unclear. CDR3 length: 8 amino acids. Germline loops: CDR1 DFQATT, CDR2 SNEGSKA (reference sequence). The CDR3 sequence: CSARIDLF. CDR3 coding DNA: TGCAGTGCTAGGATTGATCTGTTT.

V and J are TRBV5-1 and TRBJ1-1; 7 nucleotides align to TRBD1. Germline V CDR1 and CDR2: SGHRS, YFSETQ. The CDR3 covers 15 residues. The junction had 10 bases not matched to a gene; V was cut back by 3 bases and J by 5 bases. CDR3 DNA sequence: TGCGCCAGCAGCTCGACAGGGTCCGTGGAAACTGAAGCTTTCTTT. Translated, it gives CASSSTGSVETEAFF.

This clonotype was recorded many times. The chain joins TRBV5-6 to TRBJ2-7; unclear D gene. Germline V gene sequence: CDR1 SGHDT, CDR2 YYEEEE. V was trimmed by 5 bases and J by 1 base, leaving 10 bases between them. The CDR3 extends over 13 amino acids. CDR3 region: CASSLTPSYEQYF. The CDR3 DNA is TGTGCCAGCAGTTTGACTCCTTCCTACGAGCAGTACTTC.

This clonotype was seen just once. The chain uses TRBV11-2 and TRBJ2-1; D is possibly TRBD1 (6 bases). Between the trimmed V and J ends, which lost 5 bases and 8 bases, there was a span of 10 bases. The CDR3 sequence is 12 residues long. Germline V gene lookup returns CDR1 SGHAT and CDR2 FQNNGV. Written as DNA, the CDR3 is TGTGCCAGCAGCCCCCAGGGGTATGAGCAGTTCTTC. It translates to CASSPQGYEQFF.

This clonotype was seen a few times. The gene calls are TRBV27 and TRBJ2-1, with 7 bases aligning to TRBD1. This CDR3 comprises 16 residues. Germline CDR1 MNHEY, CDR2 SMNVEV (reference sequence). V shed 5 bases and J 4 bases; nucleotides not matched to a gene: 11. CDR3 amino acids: CASSARQGSAYNEQFF. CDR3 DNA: TGTGCCAGCAGTGCCCGACAGGGATCGGCGTACAATGAGCAGTTCTTC.

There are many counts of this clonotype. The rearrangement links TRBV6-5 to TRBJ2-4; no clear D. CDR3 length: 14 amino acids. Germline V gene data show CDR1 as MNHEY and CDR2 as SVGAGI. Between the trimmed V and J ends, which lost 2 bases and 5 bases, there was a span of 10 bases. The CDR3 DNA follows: TGTGCCAGCAGTTACGGACCCCTCGAAAACATTCAGTACTTC. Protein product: CASSYGPLENIQYF.

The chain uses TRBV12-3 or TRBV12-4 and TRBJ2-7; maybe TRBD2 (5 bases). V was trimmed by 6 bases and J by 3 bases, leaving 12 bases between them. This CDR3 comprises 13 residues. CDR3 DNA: TGTGCCAGCAGCCGGACCCGGGGCTACGAGCAGTACTTC. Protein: CASSRTRGYEQYF.

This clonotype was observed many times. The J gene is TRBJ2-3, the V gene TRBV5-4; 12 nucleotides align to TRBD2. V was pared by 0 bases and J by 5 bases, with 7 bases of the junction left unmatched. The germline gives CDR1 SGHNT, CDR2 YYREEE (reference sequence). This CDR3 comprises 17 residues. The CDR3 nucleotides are TGTGCCAGCAGCTTGGGAACCGGGACTAGCGGGTTAGATACGCAGTATTTT. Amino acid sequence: CASSLGTGTSGLDTQYF.

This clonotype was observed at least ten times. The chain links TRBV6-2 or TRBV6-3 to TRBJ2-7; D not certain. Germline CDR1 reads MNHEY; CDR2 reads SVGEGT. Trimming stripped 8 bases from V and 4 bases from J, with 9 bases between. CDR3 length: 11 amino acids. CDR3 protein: CASQDFYEQYF. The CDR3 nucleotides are TGTGCCAGCCAAGACTTTTACGAGCAGTACTTC.

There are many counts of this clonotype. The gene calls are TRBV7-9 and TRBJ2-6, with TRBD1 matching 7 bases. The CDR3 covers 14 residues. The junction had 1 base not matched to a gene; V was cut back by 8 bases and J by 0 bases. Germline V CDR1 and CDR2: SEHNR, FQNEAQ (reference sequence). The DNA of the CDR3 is TGTGCCAGCCGACAGGGCTCTGGGGCCAACGTCCTGACTTTC. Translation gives CASRQGSGANVLTF.

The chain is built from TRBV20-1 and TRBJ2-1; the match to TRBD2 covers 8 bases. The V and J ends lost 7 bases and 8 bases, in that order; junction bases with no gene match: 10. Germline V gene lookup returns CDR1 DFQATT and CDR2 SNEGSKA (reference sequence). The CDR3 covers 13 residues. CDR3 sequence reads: CSVRSGSRDEQFF. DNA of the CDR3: TGCAGTGTCCGGAGCGGGAGCAGGGATGAGCAGTTCTTC.

The CDR3 coding sequence is TGCGCCAGCAGCCTTTTTGGGGCCAACGTCCTGACTTTC. It codes for CASSLFGANVLTF. V is TRBV4-1 and J is TRBJ2-6; D is unresolved. Trimming left V 4 bases short and J 3 bases short, with 4 bases between. CDR3 length: 13 residues. The germline CDR1 and CDR2 sequences are MGHRA and YSYEKL.